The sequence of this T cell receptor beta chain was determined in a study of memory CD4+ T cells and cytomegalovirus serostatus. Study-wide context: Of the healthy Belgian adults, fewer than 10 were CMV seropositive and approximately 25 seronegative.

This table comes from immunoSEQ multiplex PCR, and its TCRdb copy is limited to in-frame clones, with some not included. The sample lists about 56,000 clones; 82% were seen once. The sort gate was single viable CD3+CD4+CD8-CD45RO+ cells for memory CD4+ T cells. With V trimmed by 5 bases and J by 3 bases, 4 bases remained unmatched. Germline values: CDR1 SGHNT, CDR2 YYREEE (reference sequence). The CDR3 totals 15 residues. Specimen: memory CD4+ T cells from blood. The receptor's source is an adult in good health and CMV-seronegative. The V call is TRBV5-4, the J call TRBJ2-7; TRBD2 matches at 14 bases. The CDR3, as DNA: TGTGCCAGCAGGCCGGGGACTAGCGGGGGCTACGAGCAGTACTTC. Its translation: CASRPGTSGGYEQYF.